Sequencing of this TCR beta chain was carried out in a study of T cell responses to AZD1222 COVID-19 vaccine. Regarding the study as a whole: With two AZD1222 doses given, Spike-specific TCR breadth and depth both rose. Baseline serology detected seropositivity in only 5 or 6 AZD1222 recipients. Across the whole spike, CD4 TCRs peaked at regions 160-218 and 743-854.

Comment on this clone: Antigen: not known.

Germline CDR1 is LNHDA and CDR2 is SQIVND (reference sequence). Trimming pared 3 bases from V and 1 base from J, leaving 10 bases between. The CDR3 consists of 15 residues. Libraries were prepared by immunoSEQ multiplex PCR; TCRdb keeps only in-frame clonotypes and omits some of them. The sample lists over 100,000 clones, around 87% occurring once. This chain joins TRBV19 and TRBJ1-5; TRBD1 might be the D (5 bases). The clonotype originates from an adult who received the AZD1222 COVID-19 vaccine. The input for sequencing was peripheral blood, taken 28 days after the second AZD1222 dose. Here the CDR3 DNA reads TGTGCCAGTAGTATCCAGGGTGGGAGCAATCAGCCCCAGCATTTT. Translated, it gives CASSIQGGSNQPQHF. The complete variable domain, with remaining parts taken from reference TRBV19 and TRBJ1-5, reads DGGITQSPKYLFRKEGQNVTLSCEQNLNHDAMYWYRQDPGQGLRLIYYSQIVNDFQKGDIAEGYSVSREKKESFPLTVTSAQKNPTAFYLCASSIQGGSNQPQHFGDGTRLSIL.